A selection of T cell receptor beta chains follows, all from one sample in a study of T cells in Graves' hyperthyroidism and ophthalmopathy. TCRdb re-analysed the multiplex PCR reads in MiXCR, keeping a single row per CDR3 protein. The table records about 340,000 distinct CDR3 sequences, roughly 21% of them present only once. Input material: blood. These receptors were obtained from a woman aged 45-65 years with Graves' hyperthyroidism. The CDR3 runs from the conserved cysteine through the conserved F or W. Fields, in order: V gene, J gene, CDR3 protein.

v_gene: TRBV11-3; j_gene: TRBJ2-1; CDR3aa: CASSFRGSGSYNEQFF
v_gene: TRBV7-9; j_gene: TRBJ2-2; CDR3aa: CASSGNRDTGELFF
v_gene: TRBV6-2/TRBV6-3; j_gene: TRBJ2-6; CDR3aa: CATIRTPYSGANVLTF
v_gene: TRBV19; j_gene: TRBJ1-2; CDR3aa: CASRISSEGNYGYTF
v_gene: TRBV5-1; j_gene: TRBJ1-2; CDR3aa: CASSRGQGQANDGYTF
v_gene: TRBV3-1; j_gene: TRBJ2-1; CDR3aa: CASSRTGLAGRNEQFF
v_gene: TRBV3-1; j_gene: TRBJ2-2; CDR3aa: CASSQLAGAGELFF
v_gene: TRBV29-1; j_gene: TRBJ2-7; CDR3aa: CSVECGIEQYF
v_gene: TRBV27; j_gene: TRBJ2-7; CDR3aa: CASSFSGLAVYEQYF
v_gene: TRBV5-1; j_gene: TRBJ1-1; CDR3aa: CASSSGTRGTEAFF
v_gene: TRBV4-1; j_gene: TRBJ2-7; CDR3aa: CASSQVGQAYEQYF
v_gene: TRBV6-1; j_gene: TRBJ1-5; CDR3aa: CASSTRTGRGSQPQHF
v_gene: TRBV5-1; j_gene: TRBJ2-5; CDR3aa: CASSLGQGGGVETQYF
v_gene: TRBV12-3/TRBV12-4; j_gene: TRBJ1-5; CDR3aa: CASSVSNQPQHF
v_gene: TRBV2; j_gene: TRBJ2-7; CDR3aa: CASSVSSGGSGYEQYF
v_gene: TRBV5-1; j_gene: TRBJ1-3; CDR3aa: CASSLAGGTSGNTIYF
v_gene: TRBV15; j_gene: TRBJ1-2; CDR3aa: CATSSDRGHGYTF
v_gene: TRBV6-1; j_gene: TRBJ2-7; CDR3aa: CASWIAGQAVTYEQYF
v_gene: TRBV5-7; j_gene: TRBJ1-2; CDR3aa: CASSSGTGGRGYTF
v_gene: TRBV20-1; j_gene: TRBJ1-5; CDR3aa: CSATPGQKNQPQHF
v_gene: TRBV3-1; j_gene: TRBJ2-3; CDR3aa: CASSQDWGGSSTDTQYF
v_gene: TRBV2; j_gene: TRBJ1-2; CDR3aa: CASSPTPGQGNYGYTF
v_gene: TRBV2; j_gene: TRBJ2-7; CDR3aa: CASSEARGIAYEQYF
v_gene: TRBV4-2; j_gene: TRBJ2-5; CDR3aa: CASSQEAWANQETQYF
v_gene: TRBV10-3; j_gene: TRBJ2-1; CDR3aa: CAISERTGYVGQFF
v_gene: TRBV18; j_gene: TRBJ2-7; CDR3aa: CASSGPQITGTYEQYF
v_gene: TRBV20-1; j_gene: TRBJ1-4; CDR3aa: CSVYSTTNEKLFF
v_gene: TRBV10-3; j_gene: TRBJ1-1; CDR3aa: CAISDRTGDTEAFF
v_gene: TRBV6-1; j_gene: TRBJ2-7; CDR3aa: CASKAGTSGRRGEQYF
v_gene: TRBV29-1; j_gene: TRBJ2-3; CDR3aa: CSVKDRGSTDTQYF
v_gene: TRBV7-3; j_gene: TRBJ2-3; CDR3aa: CASSGGHSTDTQYF
v_gene: TRBV7-3; j_gene: TRBJ2-3; CDR3aa: CASSLNRGTDTQYF
v_gene: TRBV27; j_gene: TRBJ2-2; CDR3aa: CASSSVVGELFF
v_gene: TRBV6-2/TRBV6-3; j_gene: TRBJ1-3; CDR3aa: CASSYGNPVGNTIYF
v_gene: TRBV19; j_gene: TRBJ1-1; CDR3aa: CASSMAARTEAFF
v_gene: TRBV13; j_gene: TRBJ2-1; CDR3aa: CASLRGGYNEQFF
v_gene: TRBV28; j_gene: TRBJ1-5; CDR3aa: CASSFWAGRQPQHF
v_gene: TRBV12-3/TRBV12-4; j_gene: TRBJ1-2; CDR3aa: CASSSHSGGPYGYTF
v_gene: TRBV2; j_gene: TRBJ1-1; CDR3aa: CASKRTGLSGAFF
v_gene: TRBV7-3; j_gene: TRBJ2-5; CDR3aa: CASSLNGGGAGETQYF
v_gene: TRBV12-3/TRBV12-4; j_gene: TRBJ2-3; CDR3aa: CASTGLIDTQYF
v_gene: TRBV11-3; j_gene: TRBJ2-5; CDR3aa: CASRGGRLAGGWETQYF
v_gene: TRBV19; j_gene: TRBJ1-4; CDR3aa: CASSDGTLATNEKLFF
v_gene: TRBV24-1; j_gene: TRBJ1-2; CDR3aa: CATSDIYGYTF
v_gene: TRBV7-9; j_gene: TRBJ2-5; CDR3aa: CASSFFDRGLETQYF
v_gene: TRBV12-5; j_gene: TRBJ2-7; CDR3aa: CASGLGSGIPYEQYF
v_gene: TRBV19; j_gene: TRBJ2-7; CDR3aa: CASSNTPGLAETSYEQYF
v_gene: TRBV12-3/TRBV12-4; j_gene: TRBJ1-5; CDR3aa: CASSLRGLGNQPQHF
v_gene: TRBV11-2; j_gene: TRBJ1-2; CDR3aa: CASSPGTNGGYGYTF
v_gene: TRBV10-3; j_gene: TRBJ1-1; CDR3aa: CATQGPDLNTEAFF
v_gene: TRBV18; j_gene: TRBJ1-3; CDR3aa: CASSPEGSGNTIYF
v_gene: TRBV5-1; j_gene: TRBJ1-1; CDR3aa: CARIRGGLEAFF
v_gene: TRBV30; j_gene: TRBJ2-5; CDR3aa: CAWSVKETQYF
v_gene: TRBV12-3/TRBV12-4; j_gene: TRBJ2-3; CDR3aa: CASSLKSYTDTQYF
v_gene: TRBV20-1; j_gene: TRBJ2-3; CDR3aa: CSATGQGTGTDTQYF
v_gene: TRBV7-9; j_gene: TRBJ2-7; CDR3aa: CASSPGLAGEQYF
v_gene: TRBV9; j_gene: TRBJ1-3; CDR3aa: CASSVGVGNTIYF
v_gene: TRBV11-3; j_gene: TRBJ2-1; CDR3aa: CASSPLSYNEQFF